Below are 23 T cell receptor beta chains sequenced from a single sample in a study of CD8 T cells in ankylosing spondylitis. Overall study results and limits: A motif of 7 or 8 highly homologous TCR beta variants was seen as apparently characteristic of ankylosing spondylitis blood.

What these receptors recognize is not known. TCRdb reprocessed the 5' RACE reads with MiXCR, giving one entry per CDR3 protein. The sample records hundreds of thousands of distinct CDR3 sequences, around 11% being singletons. Sequenced material: blood, either unsorted or a sorted T cell fraction (not recorded which). These receptors came from a male donor with ankylosing spondylitis.

This clonotype was observed once. The chain uses TRBV20-1 and TRBJ2-1; the D gene is possibly TRBD2 (6 bases). The CDR3 contains 14 residues. V was clipped by 2 bases and J by 7 bases, with 15 bases between them. The germline V gene encodes CDR1 DFQATT and CDR2 SNEGSKA (reference sequence). The CDR3 protein is CSARSRLVYNEQFF. CDR3 in DNA: TGCAGTGCTAGATCGAGACTAGTTTATAATGAGCAGTTCTTC.

This clonotype was picked up one time. This sequence joins TRBV10-2 and TRBJ2-3; 7 bases fit TRBD2. V shed 5 bases and J 3 bases; nucleotides not matched to a gene: 8. This CDR3 region has 15 residues. The germline gives CDR1 WSHSY, CDR2 SAAADI. Written as DNA, the CDR3 is TGCGCCAGCAGTCCGACTAGCTGGAGGACAGATACGCAGTATTTT. This gives the protein CASSPTSWRTDTQYF.

This chain uses TRBV6-2 or TRBV6-3 with TRBJ2-1, with D hard to call. V lost 6 bases to trimming and J lost 5 bases, with 8 bases between them. The CDR3 contains 12 residues. Germline values: CDR1 MNHEY, CDR2 SVGEGT. The CDR3 DNA follows: TGTGCCAGCAGCGGCGTCCACAATGAGCAGTTCTTC. Protein product: CASSGVHNEQFF.

The V and J genes are TRBV20-1 and TRBJ1-1; D is ambiguous. Trimming left V 4 bases short and J 10 bases short, with 10 bases between. Germline V gene sequence: CDR1 DFQATT, CDR2 SNEGSKA (reference sequence). The CDR3 length is 10 residues. The CDR3 here is CSATEGGAFF. In DNA form, the CDR3 reads TGCAGTGCTACGGAAGGTGGAGCTTTCTTT.

This clonotype was observed a few times. This rearrangement joins TRBV20-1 to TRBJ2-3; a weak D match, TRBD2 (6 bases). Germline assignment: CDR1 DFQATT and CDR2 SNEGSKA (reference sequence). This CDR3 is 14 amino acids long. The V end lost 6 bases, the J end lost 2 bases, and 15 bases lay between the germline ends. The CDR3 region has the DNA TGCAGTGCCTGGGACTCCGCCTTCACAGATACGCAGTATTTT. It translates to CSAWDSAFTDTQYF.

This clonotype has just a few counts. V and J are TRBV28 and TRBJ2-2; D is undetermined. CDR1 and CDR2 (germline): MDHEN, SYDVKM. The CDR3 has 14 amino acids. CDR3 protein: CAAGVPRVAGELFF. The DNA of the CDR3 is TGTGCAGCTGGGGTGCCTCGGGTGGCCGGGGAGCTGTTTTTT.

This clonotype was counted ten times or more. The chain joins TRBV10-3 to TRBJ2-7; 7 bases are shared with TRBD1. The V segment lost 2 bases and the J segment 9 bases; nucleotides outside the gene matches: 7. Germline V lookup: CDR1 ENHRY, CDR2 SYGVKD. CDR3 length: 13 residues. This chain's CDR3 is CAISEDRDVGQYF. In DNA, the CDR3 is TGTGCCATCAGTGAGGACAGGGACGTGGGGCAGTACTTC.

This clonotype was detected a few times. The chain links TRBV7-2 to TRBJ2-3; the D is unclear. V lost 1 base, J lost 4 bases, and 6 bases lay in between. CDR3 length: 13 amino acids. Germline lookup yields CDR1 SGHTA and CDR2 FQGNSA. CDR3 in amino acids: CASSLERSDTQYF. The CDR3 nucleotides are TGTGCCAGCAGCTTAGAACGTTCAGATACGCAGTATTTT.

This clonotype appeared a few times. The chain carries TRBV29-1 and TRBJ1-2; a weak D match, TRBD1 (5 bases). The V end lost 0 bases, the J end lost 8 bases, and 16 bases lay between the germline ends. Germline assignment: CDR1 SQVTM and CDR2 ANQGSEA. The CDR3 covers 14 residues. CDR3 loop: CSVEDRDLSKGYTF. CDR3 sequence (DNA): TGCAGCGTTGAAGACAGGGACCTATCGAAGGGCTACACCTTC.

This clonotype occurred many times. V is TRBV5-1 and J is TRBJ1-6; the D gene is possibly TRBD1 (6 bases). The CDR3 runs 17 residues. Trimming left V 1 base short and J 4 bases short, with 15 bases between. The germline CDR1 and CDR2 sequences are SGHRS and YFSETQ. This chain's CDR3 is CASSLTSQGGYNSPLHF. CDR3 DNA: TGCGCCAGCAGCTTGACATCCCAAGGGGGGTATAATTCACCCCTCCACTTT.

Only a few counts were recorded for this clonotype. This chain uses TRBV5-1 with TRBJ2-2, with 9 bases identical to TRBD1. Germline CDR1 SGHRS, CDR2 YFSETQ. The CDR3 totals 15 residues. V shed 7 bases, J shed 5 bases, and the junction held 9 bases outside the gene matches. Written as DNA, the CDR3 is TGCGCCAGCTCTTTGGACAGGGGATTTACCGGGGAGCTGTTTTTT. The encoded protein is CASSLDRGFTGELFF.

The sample holds a few counts of this clonotype. This chain uses TRBV20-1 with TRBJ1-6; 7 nucleotides align to TRBD1. This CDR3 is 15 amino acids long. Germline lookup yields CDR1 DFQATT and CDR2 SNEGSKA (reference sequence). J gave up 10 bases and V 5 bases, and 14 bases lay outside the gene matches. CDR3 in DNA: TGCAGTGCTGCCGGGACAGCTCCTCGTAAATCACCCCTCCACTTT. This gives the protein CSAAGTAPRKSPLHF.

Here the CDR3 DNA reads TGTGCCAGCACCACCGCGGGGGATGGTTTGCGGGAGCTGTTTTTT. Translating it yields CASTTAGDGLRELFF. This rearrangement joins TRBV28 to TRBJ2-2; TRBD2 matches 7 bases. The germline V gene encodes CDR1 MDHEN and CDR2 SYDVKM. The junction had 14 bases not matched to a gene; V was cut back by 7 bases and J by 9 bases. CDR3 length: 15 amino acids.

The table lists this clonotype with many counts. This chain uses TRBV7-9 with TRBJ1-1; D is perhaps TRBD1 (6 bases). V lost 10 bases to trimming and J lost 4 bases, with 10 bases between them. The CDR3 extends over 11 amino acids. The germline V gene encodes CDR1 SEHNR and CDR2 FQNEAQ (reference sequence). CDR3 DNA sequence: TGTGCCATAGGGGGGGGCACTGAAGCTTTCTTT. It yields the protein CAIGGGTEAFF.

This clonotype was counted ten times or more. The chain joins TRBV20-1 to TRBJ2-3; D is unclear. Trimming left V 7 bases short and J 6 bases short, with 17 bases between. This CDR3 contains 13 residues. The germline CDR1 and CDR2 sequences are DFQATT and SNEGSKA (reference sequence). CDR3 region: CSVTLLTADTQYF. CDR3 nucleotide sequence: TGCAGTGTCACATTGCTTACTGCCGATACGCAGTATTTT.

This chain joins TRBV7-2 and TRBJ2-3; 9 bases line up with TRBD1. Germline loops: CDR1 SGHTA, CDR2 FQGNSA. This CDR3 contains 15 residues. The V and J ends lost 6 bases and 4 bases, in that order; junction bases with no gene match: 8. The DNA for the CDR3 is TGTGCCAGCAGTCGAGGACAGGGGCGAGCAGATACGCAGTATTTT. The encoded protein is CASSRGQGRADTQYF.

In its sample, this clonotype was seen a few times. The chain joins TRBV19 to TRBJ1-5; D is possibly TRBD1 (6 bases). From germline, CDR1 is LNHDA and CDR2 SQIVND (reference sequence). The ends were cut back, 3 bases at V and 1 base at J, with 13 bases in the middle. The CDR3 is 16 amino acids. The CDR3 loop is CASSIYRAESNQPQHF. The CDR3 region has the DNA TGTGCCAGTAGTATTTACAGGGCCGAAAGCAATCAGCCCCAGCATTTT.

There are many counts of this clonotype. The CDR3 loop is CASSLSPSQETQYF. The CDR3 bases are TGTGCCAGCAGTTTATCGCCCAGTCAAGAGACCCAGTACTTC. V usage is TRBV28 and J usage is TRBJ2-5; D is uncertain. This CDR3 region has 14 residues. Per germline, CDR1 MDHEN and CDR2 SYDVKM. V was cut by 1 base and J by 2 bases, with 8 bases left in between.

This clonotype was seen only a few times. This chain connects TRBV24-1 to TRBJ2-1; 10 nucleotides agree with TRBD1. V shed 3 bases, J shed 1 base, and the junction held 2 bases outside the gene matches. Germline CDR1 is KGHDR and CDR2 is SFDVKD. The CDR3 spans 16 residues. CDR3 sequence reads: CATSDPGQGSYNEQFF. CDR3 nucleotides: TGTGCCACCAGTGATCCGGGACAGGGGTCCTACAATGAGCAGTTCTTC.

The chain has TRBV5-6 and TRBJ2-7, with D possibly TRBD2 on 6 matching bases. Trimming left V 4 bases short and J 4 bases short, with 12 bases between. CDR1 is SGHDT, CDR2 YYEEEE, per germline. The CDR3 runs 13 residues. The CDR3 nucleotides are TGTGCCAGCAGCAACCGACTAGTTTACGAGCAGTACTTC. Residues: CASSNRLVYEQYF.

The chain employs TRBV28 and TRBJ1-6, with no clear D. Germline V CDR1 and CDR2: MDHEN, SYDVKM. V dropped 3 bases and J dropped 14 bases, with 11 bases sitting between them. The CDR3 consists of 12 residues. The CDR3 DNA reads TGTGCCAGCAGTTTGAGGGTCGGCACCCTCCACTTT. Protein: CASSLRVGTLHF. The full variable domain, in which reference TRBV28 and TRBJ1-6 provide the parts outside the CDR3, is DVKVTQSSRYLVKRTGEKVFLECVQDMDHENMFWYRQDPGLGLRLIYFSYDVKMKEKGDIPEGYSVSREKKERFSLILESASTNQTSMYLCASSLRVGTLHFGNGTRLTVT.

This chain uses TRBV19 with TRBJ2-2; D gene ambiguous. Between the trimmed V and J ends, which lost 9 bases and 6 bases, there was a span of 11 bases. Germline CDR1 and CDR2: LNHDA and SQIVND (reference sequence). CDR3 length equals 12 residues. CDR3 region: CASNNYPGELFF. CDR3 coding DNA: TGTGCCAGCAACAATTATCCCGGGGAGCTGTTTTTT.

This clonotype was picked up a small number of times. V is TRBV20-1 and J is TRBJ2-1, with 7 bases that match TRBD2. CDR1 and CDR2 (germline): DFQATT, SNEGSKA (reference sequence). The CDR3 extends over 15 amino acids. V shed 3 bases and J 0 bases; nucleotides not matched to a gene: 5. The CDR3 loop is CSARVGRSSYNEQFF. The CDR3 nucleotides read TGCAGTGCTAGGGTCGGGAGGAGCTCCTACAATGAGCAGTTCTTC.